Listed below are T cell receptor beta chains from one sample, sequenced in a study of T cell repertoires in cytomegalovirus infection. TCRdb reanalysed the reads using MiXCR and keeps one entry per CDR3 protein. The table has 230,000 or so distinct CDR3 sequences, 15% to 20% seen once. Specimen: CD8+ T cells from PBMCs. The receptors were sampled from a human donor in good health (CMV status not recorded). Some clones in this sample may be carry-over from other donors' samples. Both conserved end residues are part of each CDR3. D genes are given only for firm matches. A clone size is listed for some rows: how often the clone was seen (once, few, many), or a class if it is expanded.

J gene: TRBJ2-5
clone size: many
V gene: TRBV7-3
D gene: TRBD1
CDR3 DNA: TGTGCCAGCAGCCCGACAGGGGCCCCAAGGACCCAGTACTTC
CDR3 protein: CASSPTGAPRTQYF

J gene: TRBJ1-1
clone size: -
V gene: TRBV27
D gene: -
CDR3 DNA: TGTGCCAGCAGTCCGGCGGGTGGGTGGAACACTGAAGCTTTCTTT
CDR3 protein: CASSPAGGWNTEAFF

J gene: TRBJ2-2
clone size: few
V gene: TRBV7-6
D gene: -
CDR3 DNA: TGTGCCAGCAGCGCAGAAAGCGGGGAGCTGTTTTTT
CDR3 protein: CASSAESGELFF

J gene: TRBJ2-3
clone size: -
V gene: TRBV7-8
D gene: TRBD1
CDR3 DNA: TGTGCCAGCAGCTTAGCGGGACAGGGGGCGAGCACAGATACGCAGTATTTT
CDR3 protein: CASSLAGQGASTDTQYF

J gene: TRBJ2-3
clone size: many
V gene: TRBV7-8
D gene: TRBD2
CDR3 DNA: TGTGCCAGCAGCTTAGGAGTCTATCCTAATAGCGGGGGAGAATACACAGATACGCAGTATTTT
CDR3 protein: CASSLGVYPNSGGEYTDTQYF

J gene: TRBJ2-2
clone size: many
V gene: TRBV6-2/TRBV6-3
D gene: -
CDR3 DNA: TGTGCCAGCAGTCGTGACTCCAACACCGGGGAGCTGTTTTTT
CDR3 protein: CASSRDSNTGELFF

J gene: TRBJ2-1
clone size: few
V gene: TRBV7-9
D gene: TRBD2
CDR3 DNA: TGTGCCAGCAGCGGACTAGCGAGCAGAAATGAGCAGTTCTTC
CDR3 protein: CASSGLASRNEQFF

J gene: TRBJ2-3
clone size: -
V gene: TRBV7-3
D gene: -
CDR3 DNA: TGTGCCAGCAGCTTAGGGCGGCGCACAGATACGCAGTATTTT
CDR3 protein: CASSLGRRTDTQYF

J gene: TRBJ1-2
clone size: few
V gene: TRBV28
D gene: -
CDR3 DNA: TGTGCCAGCAGCAACACAATGACCGGGACCCGATATGGCTATGGCTACACCTTC
CDR3 protein: CASSNTMTGTRYGYGYTF

J gene: TRBJ2-5
clone size: -
V gene: TRBV2
D gene: TRBD2
CDR3 DNA: TGTGCCAGCACAGCGGGGGGGGCCATGGACCAGTACTTC
CDR3 protein: CASTAGGAMDQYF

J gene: TRBJ1-1
clone size: -
V gene: TRBV25-1
D gene: -
CDR3 DNA: TGTGCCAGCAGTGACCCGGGCCATGAAGCTTTCTTT
CDR3 protein: CASSDPGHEAFF

J gene: TRBJ2-7
clone size: many
V gene: TRBV28
D gene: -
CDR3 DNA: TGTGCCAGCAGTCCACCCGGGACACCTCTTCCCTACGAGCAGTACTTC
CDR3 protein: CASSPPGTPLPYEQYF

J gene: TRBJ1-5
clone size: many
V gene: TRBV27
D gene: TRBD1
CDR3 DNA: TGTGCCAGCAGTTTAAACAGGGGAAATCAGCCCCAGCATTTT
CDR3 protein: CASSLNRGNQPQHF

J gene: TRBJ2-5
clone size: many
V gene: TRBV20-1
D gene: TRBD2
CDR3 DNA: TGCAGTGCTAAGAGGACTAGCGGGGGGAGCGCCGTTGGAGAGACCCAGTACTTC
CDR3 protein: CSAKRTSGGSAVGETQYF

J gene: TRBJ2-2
clone size: many
V gene: TRBV6-5
D gene: -
CDR3 DNA: TGTGCCAGCAGTTATTGGAGGGGGGACACCGGGGAGCTGTTTTTT
CDR3 protein: CASSYWRGDTGELFF

J gene: TRBJ2-2
clone size: many
V gene: TRBV7-9
D gene: TRBD2
CDR3 DNA: TGTGCCAGCAGCCCAGAGGGAGGGCGCCCCGGGGAGCTGTTTTTT
CDR3 protein: CASSPEGGRPGELFF

J gene: TRBJ1-4
clone size: many
V gene: TRBV7-2
D gene: -
CDR3 DNA: TGTGCCAGCAGCTTAGTAGGAGTTAGTGAAAAACTGTTTTTT
CDR3 protein: CASSLVGVSEKLFF

J gene: TRBJ2-1
clone size: few
V gene: TRBV19
D gene: TRBD1
CDR3 DNA: TGTGCCAGTAGTTACCTTAGGACAGGGTTCTACAATGAGCAGTTCTTC
CDR3 protein: CASSYLRTGFYNEQFF

J gene: TRBJ2-7
clone size: -
V gene: TRBV11-2
D gene: TRBD2
CDR3 DNA: TGTGCCAGCAGCTTCCCCGGGGGGGCGTCTCAGAACGAGCAGTACTTC
CDR3 protein: CASSFPGGASQNEQYF

J gene: TRBJ1-5
clone size: few
V gene: TRBV6-2/TRBV6-3
D gene: -
CDR3 DNA: TGTGCCAGCACCCCCCGTAGGGGCAAGAATCAGCCCCAGCATTTT
CDR3 protein: CASTPRRGKNQPQHF

J gene: TRBJ2-3
clone size: few
V gene: TRBV10-3
D gene: TRBD1
CDR3 DNA: TGTGCCATCAGTGAGTCTACAGGGGCTCGCACAGATACGCAGTATTTT
CDR3 protein: CAISESTGARTDTQYF

J gene: TRBJ2-1
clone size: -
V gene: TRBV6-2/TRBV6-3
D gene: -
CDR3 DNA: TGTGCCAGCAGTTACTCGCCGGGTCGGCGCTCCTACAATGAGCAGTTCTTC
CDR3 protein: CASSYSPGRRSYNEQFF

J gene: TRBJ2-1
clone size: many
V gene: TRBV7-2
D gene: TRBD1
CDR3 DNA: TGTGCCAGCAGCGAAGACAGGGGTTATGATGAGCAGTTCTTC
CDR3 protein: CASSEDRGYDEQFF

J gene: TRBJ2-4
clone size: few
V gene: TRBV29-1
D gene: -
CDR3 DNA: TGCAGCGTGTTTGGGCTAGCCAAAAACATTCAGTACTTC
CDR3 protein: CSVFGLAKNIQYF

J gene: TRBJ2-7
clone size: many
V gene: TRBV12-3/TRBV12-4
D gene: TRBD1
CDR3 DNA: TGTGCCAGCAGCACTGAGGACAGGGGTTACGAGCAGTACTTC
CDR3 protein: CASSTEDRGYEQYF

J gene: TRBJ2-7
clone size: many
V gene: TRBV7-9
D gene: TRBD1
CDR3 DNA: TGTGCCAGCAGCTTAGTTGGGACAGCTTCCTACGAGCAGTACTTC
CDR3 protein: CASSLVGTASYEQYF

J gene: TRBJ2-5
clone size: many
V gene: TRBV7-2
D gene: TRBD2
CDR3 DNA: TGTGCCAGCAGCTTATTAACCCCTAGCGGGTACCAAGAGACCCAGTACTTC
CDR3 protein: CASSLLTPSGYQETQYF

J gene: TRBJ1-1
clone size: many
V gene: TRBV12-3/TRBV12-4
D gene: -
CDR3 DNA: TGTGCCAGCACCCCTTTCTTCGGGGTTATGACTGAAGCTTTCTTT
CDR3 protein: CASTPFFGVMTEAFF

J gene: TRBJ1-1
clone size: few
V gene: TRBV13
D gene: -
CDR3 DNA: TGTGCCAGCAGCCCTCACAGAAATGAAGCTTTCTTT
CDR3 protein: CASSPHRNEAFF

J gene: TRBJ1-2
clone size: few
V gene: TRBV29-1
D gene: -
CDR3 DNA: TGCAGCGTCGGGGAGCGCCCGGGGGAGGGCTACACCTTC
CDR3 protein: CSVGERPGEGYTF

J gene: TRBJ2-1
clone size: -
V gene: TRBV11-2
D gene: -
CDR3 DNA: TGTGCCAGCAGCTTAGACGACGGGACCGAGGGGGATGAGCAGTTCTTC
CDR3 protein: CASSLDDGTEGDEQFF

J gene: TRBJ2-1
clone size: few
V gene: TRBV12-5
D gene: -
CDR3 DNA: TGTGCTAGTGGTCCGGGGAAAAGCTCCTACAATGAGCAGTTCTTC
CDR3 protein: CASGPGKSSYNEQFF

J gene: TRBJ1-4
clone size: many
V gene: TRBV7-6
D gene: -
CDR3 DNA: TGTGCCAGCAGCTTGAGGACAGCGTTGGATGCAACTAATGAAAAACTGTTTTTT
CDR3 protein: CASSLRTALDATNEKLFF

J gene: TRBJ1-1
clone size: few
V gene: TRBV7-3
D gene: -
CDR3 DNA: TGTGCCAGCAGCTTAGATTCCCCGAGCACTGAAGCTTTCTTT
CDR3 protein: CASSLDSPSTEAFF